This record covers a single T cell receptor beta chain. Its cognate antigen is unknown. This sample is drawn from a study of beta chain features in type 1 diabetes. Study-level information: Cell yields, gender and age were comparable in patients and healthy donors. Broader study findings: There was a moderate but significant shortening of TCRB CDR3s in all four CD4+ subsets of Type 1 diabetes patients. Insertions at VDJ junctions were less frequent in type 1 diabetes patients. These patients also deleted more nucleotides at the same junctions. Naive, central memory and Treg TCRB repertoires seemed to resemble each other more closely in patients than they did in healthy donors. A potential PCR bias toward shorter templates would be equal in patient and control samples.

The whole isolated RNA underwent reverse transcription, so sequencing captured expressed TCRB transcripts. The assay was immunoSEQ multiplex PCR, and TCRdb's table has in-frame clones only and misses some. Among 200,000 to 300,000 clones, roughly 22% were seen once, and the ten largest hold approximately 0.029%. The CDR3 covers 12 residues. The V end was cut by 4 bases, the J end by 6 bases, with 7 bases between. Germline V gene lookup returns CDR1 MGHRA and CDR2 YSYEKL. The sample comprised naive CD4+ T cells from blood. The receptor comes from a woman aged 35 to 49 with type 1 diabetes. The V and J genes are TRBV4-1 and TRBJ2-1, with D possibly being TRBD1 (5 bases). The CDR3 loop is CASSPTVNEQFF. The CDR3 nucleotides are TGCGCCAGCAGCCCGACAGTCAATGAGCAGTTCTTC.